This entry lists 28 T cell receptor beta chains sequenced from one sample in a study of T cell responses to AZD1222 COVID-19 vaccine. The assay was immunoSEQ multiplex PCR, and TCRdb's table has in-frame clones only and misses some. The data show 75,000 to 85,000 clones, roughly 90% seen once. This sample comprised peripheral blood, obtained 28 days after the second AZD1222 dose. These receptors all stem from an adult who received the AZD1222 COVID-19 vaccine.

The chain is built from TRBV10-3 and TRBJ1-3, with a tentative D call TRBD1 (6 bases). Germline CDR1 and CDR2: ENHRY and SYGVKD. V lost 5 bases and J 1 base, leaving 15 bases between the germline ends. The CDR3 totals 16 residues. The CDR3 here is CAISPPGGASGNTIYF. In nucleotides, the CDR3 is TGTGCCATCAGTCCCCCTGGGGGGGCGTCTGGAAACACCATATATTTT.

This sequence joins TRBV5-6 and TRBJ2-2, with a tentative D call TRBD1 (6 bases). V was shortened by 1 base and J by 0 bases, with 10 bases between the two germline ends. This CDR3 is built from 16 residues. Germline V gene sequence: CDR1 SGHDT, CDR2 YYEEEE. CDR3 region: CASSLFDRTNTGELFF. DNA of the CDR3: TGTGCCAGCAGCTTGTTTGACAGGACGAACACCGGGGAGCTGTTTTTT.

The rearrangement uses TRBV19 and TRBJ2-1; 12 positions agree with TRBD2. Germline lookup yields CDR1 LNHDA and CDR2 SQIVND (reference sequence). J lost 9 bases, V lost 4 bases, and 7 bases had no gene match. The CDR3 length is 15 residues. CDR3 amino acids: CASSSLAGGPGEQFF. The CDR3 region has the DNA TGTGCCAGTAGTAGCCTAGCGGGGGGGCCTGGTGAGCAGTTCTTC.

This sequence joins TRBV3-1 (or the pseudogene TRBV3-2) and TRBJ2-5; maybe TRBD1 (6 bases). The CDR3 extends over 16 amino acids. Trimming removed 4 bases at V and 4 bases at J, with 19 bases between. Germline CDR1 is LGHDT and CDR2 is YNNKEL (reference sequence). This CDR3 is CASSRSGVGALETQYF. In DNA form, the CDR3 reads TGTGCCAGCAGCCGAAGTGGGGTGGGGGCCTTAGAGACCCAGTACTTC.

The V and J genes are TRBV6-5 and TRBJ2-7; 7 nucleotides match TRBD1. J gave up 2 bases and V 10 bases, and 8 bases lay outside the gene matches. The CDR3 length is 13 residues. Germline lookup yields CDR1 MNHEY and CDR2 SVGAGI. This CDR3 reads CATIRDSTYEQYF. CDR3 DNA sequence: TGTGCCACCATCCGGGACAGTACCTACGAGCAGTACTTC.

This chain uses TRBV5-6 with TRBJ2-7; maybe TRBD2 (6 bases). V gave up 0 bases and J gave up 7 bases, with 20 bases separating them. The CDR3 sequence is 16 residues long. Germline-derived CDR1 and CDR2 are SGHDT and YYEEEE. CDR3 nucleotides: TGTGCCAGCAGCTTGGGCGGGGCCAGGTGGTTGCGGGAGCAGTACTTC. Translating gives CASSLGGARWLREQYF.

The chain employs TRBV7-9 and TRBJ1-1; no clear D. V was trimmed by 4 bases and J by 3 bases, leaving 15 bases between them. The CDR3 is 15 residues long. Germline loops: CDR1 SEHNR, CDR2 FQNEAQ (reference sequence). In DNA, the CDR3 is TGTGCCAGCAGCTCCCCACAGTCCGGGGACACTGAAGCTTTCTTT. It yields the protein CASSSPQSGDTEAFF.

The chain has TRBV19 and TRBJ2-3, with 11 bases matching TRBD1. Germline-derived CDR1 and CDR2 are LNHDA and SQIVND (reference sequence). V shed 4 bases, J shed 4 bases, and the junction held 4 bases outside the gene matches. The CDR3 covers 15 residues. CDR3 in amino acids: CASSRGQGVPDTQYF. CDR3 nucleotide sequence: TGTGCCAGTAGTAGGGGACAGGGGGTCCCAGATACGCAGTATTTT.

The genes are TRBV6-2 or TRBV6-3 and TRBJ2-7; D is unclear. Germline-derived CDR1 and CDR2 are MNHEY and SVGEGT. Deletions cut 0 bases from V and 3 bases from J, with 6 bases between. The CDR3 extends over 13 amino acids. Here the CDR3 reads CASSYSGNYEQYF. The CDR3 DNA reads TGTGCCAGCAGTTACTCGGGAAACTACGAGCAGTACTTC.

This clone was counted a single time. This chain joins TRBV28 and TRBJ2-5; 10 bases line up with TRBD2. J was trimmed by 3 bases and V by 4 bases; bases with no gene match: 2. Germline V lookup: CDR1 MDHEN, CDR2 SYDVKM. This CDR3 comprises 14 residues. In nucleotides, the CDR3 is TGTGCCAGCAGTTCCCTAGCGGGGGAAGAGACCCAGTACTTC. Amino acids: CASSSLAGEETQYF.

The chain links TRBV6-2 or TRBV6-3 to TRBJ1-5; 10 nucleotides line up with TRBD1. The CDR3 covers 15 residues. Germline CDR1 MNHEY, CDR2 SVGEGT. V trimming: 5 bases; J trimming: 7 bases; junction bases outside the gene matches: 8. The CDR3 spells CASSPTRQGAQPQHF. The CDR3 DNA is TGTGCCAGCAGTCCCACCCGACAGGGGGCCCAGCCCCAGCATTTT.

This rearrangement joins TRBV6-2 or TRBV6-3 to TRBJ2-3; TRBD2 agrees at 9 bases. The CDR3 is made up of 17 amino acids. CDR1 is MNHEY, CDR2 SVGEGT, per germline. Trimming at V came to 0 bases and at J to 2 bases, leaving 6 bases not matched to a gene. The CDR3 protein is CASSYSILAGPTDTQYF. The CDR3 DNA follows: TGTGCCAGCAGTTACTCGATTCTAGCGGGGCCCACAGATACGCAGTATTTT.

The chain has TRBV6-5 and TRBJ2-7; 8 positions agree with TRBD1. Unmatched junction bases numbered 8, after V lost 4 bases and J lost 3 bases. The CDR3 runs to 15 residues. CDR1 MNHEY and CDR2 SVGAGI come from the germline V gene. CDR3 sequence (DNA): TGTGCCAGCAGTTTGCAGGGGGCCGCATACTACGAGCAGTACTTC. Its protein product is CASSLQGAAYYEQYF.

V and J are TRBV28 and TRBJ2-5; 7 bases are shared with TRBD1. V lost 5 bases and J lost 1; bases outside the gene matches: 16. The CDR3 is made up of 18 amino acids. In germline, CDR1 is MDHEN, CDR2 SYDVKM. CDR3 region: CASSDQPRDSLIQETQYF. In DNA form, the CDR3 reads TGTGCCAGCAGTGACCAACCCCGGGACAGCTTAATCCAAGAGACCCAGTACTTC.

The DNA of the CDR3 is TGTGCCAGCAGGAACCGGGACAGCGGCAATCAGCCCCAGCATTTT. Protein sequence: CASRNRDSGNQPQHF. This chain links TRBV2 with TRBJ1-5; 7 bases line up with TRBD1. CDR1 and CDR2 from the germline V gene are SNHLY and FYNNEI. The CDR3 is 15 amino acids. V dropped 6 bases and J dropped 2; count of bases not matched to a gene: 7.

V gene TRBV10-3 combines with J gene TRBJ2-7; D is unclear. In germline, CDR1 is ENHRY, CDR2 SYGVKD. The CDR3 spans 13 residues. Trimming shortened V by 1 base and J by 2 bases, and 6 bases separated the two germline ends. The CDR3 DNA sequence: TGTGCCATCAGTGAGTGGCAAGCCTACGAGCAGTACTTC. Translating gives CAISEWQAYEQYF.

The chain employs TRBV11-2 and TRBJ2-1; unclear D gene. The germline gives CDR1 SGHAT, CDR2 FQNNGV. This CDR3 comprises 15 residues. Trimming shortened V by 5 bases and J by 8 bases, and 19 bases separated the two germline ends. Written as DNA, the CDR3 is TGTGCCAGCAGCGTCCGGACGAGTCAGTCCGATGAGCAGTTCTTC. Protein sequence: CASSVRTSQSDEQFF.

In this sample, this clone turned up once. This chain connects TRBV24-1 to TRBJ1-2, with 10 bases matching TRBD1. From germline, CDR1 is KGHDR and CDR2 SFDVKD. The CDR3 has 15 residues. Trimming removed 3 bases from V and 4 bases from J; junction bases left unmatched: 4. As DNA, the CDR3 is TGTGCCACCAGTGATCCCCGGACAGGGGGCTATGGCTACACCTTC. Protein: CATSDPRTGGYGYTF.

The chain has TRBV7-2 and TRBJ1-2, with no clear D. V gave up 2 bases and J gave up 10 bases, with 8 bases separating them. The germline V gene has CDR1 SGHTA and CDR2 FQGNSA. This CDR3 spans 11 amino acids. The CDR3 DNA reads as TGTGCCAGCAGCTTATGGGGAGACTACACCTTC. Translated: CASSLWGDYTF.

The chain's CDR3 is CASNLRGTEAFF. The CDR3 nucleotides are TGTGCCAGCAATCTTAGGGGTACTGAAGCTTTCTTT. The chain carries TRBV28 and TRBJ1-1; TRBD1 might be the D (5 bases). Per the germline V gene, CDR1 is MDHEN and CDR2 is SYDVKM. The CDR3 extends over 12 amino acids. V was shortened by 7 bases and J by 5 bases, with 11 bases between the two germline ends.

This chain joins TRBV25-1 and TRBJ2-2, with 12 bases identical to TRBD1. Germline V lookup: CDR1 MGHDK, CDR2 SYGVNS. V shed 2 bases and J 9 bases; nucleotides not matched to a gene: 4. The CDR3 loop spans 15 amino acids. In DNA, the CDR3 is TGTGCCAGCAGTGAACAGGGGACAGGGGGCCGGGAGCTGTTTTTT. Protein sequence: CASSEQGTGGRELFF.

The rearrangement joins TRBV4-3 to TRBJ2-5; 10 nucleotides align to TRBD2. Germline V gene sequence: CDR1 LGHNA, CDR2 YSLEER. Losses at the gene ends were 0 bases for V and 9 bases for J; bases not matched to a gene: 4. The CDR3 is 14 residues long. The CDR3 coding sequence is TGCGCCAGCAGCCAAGAGAGTGGACTAGCGGCCCAGTACTTC. Its protein is CASSQESGLAAQYF.

This sequence joins TRBV19 and TRBJ1-1; 8 bases are a match to TRBD1. The CDR3 is 12 residues long. The ends lost 9 bases at V and 5 bases at J; junction bases unmatched: 5. Germline lookup yields CDR1 LNHDA and CDR2 SQIVND (reference sequence). CDR3 DNA: TGTGCCAGCGGACAGGGTTATACTGAAGCTTTCTTT. Translation: CASGQGYTEAFF.

The chain joins TRBV13 to TRBJ1-2, with 7 bases that match TRBD1. Germline trimming cut 8 bases from V and 1 base from J; bases unmatched to any gene: 7. CDR1 PRHDT and CDR2 FYEKMQ come from the germline V gene (reference sequence). This CDR3 is built from 14 residues. DNA for the CDR3: TGTGCCAGCGAAGAACCAGGGGGTAACTATGGCTACACCTTC. Residues: CASEEPGGNYGYTF.

The chain employs TRBV24-1 and TRBJ1-2, with 9 bases that match TRBD1. Germline assignment: CDR1 KGHDR and CDR2 SFDVKD. This CDR3 region has 13 residues. J was trimmed by 5 bases and V by 3 bases; bases with no gene match: 0. The CDR3 reads CATSDGTGYGYTF. DNA for the CDR3: TGTGCCACCAGTGATGGGACAGGGTATGGCTACACCTTC.

The count of this clone is one. The chain has TRBV3-1 (or the pseudogene TRBV3-2) and TRBJ2-7; D possibly uses TRBD1 or TRBD2 (5 bases each). This CDR3 spans 15 amino acids. V lost 5 bases and J 5 bases, leaving 19 bases between the germline ends. The germline V gene has CDR1 LGHDT and CDR2 YNNKEL (reference sequence). This chain's CDR3 is CASSASAGSRDEQYF. CDR3 nucleotide sequence: TGTGCCAGCAGCGCCTCCGCAGGGTCGAGGGACGAGCAGTACTTC.

The chain employs TRBV4-3 and TRBJ2-6, with D possibly being TRBD1 or TRBD2 (5 bases each). The V gene lost 1 base and the J gene lost 3 bases, with 19 bases spanning the gap. The CDR3 has 19 amino acids. CDR1 is LGHNA and CDR2 is YSLEER in the germline V gene. This CDR3 is CASSQADQGALRGANVLTF. The CDR3, as DNA: TGCGCCAGCAGCCAAGCGGACCAGGGAGCGCTTCGTGGGGCCAACGTCCTGACTTTC.

The gene calls are TRBV7-6 and TRBJ2-5; 11 bases agree with TRBD2. Germline V lookup: CDR1 SGHVS, CDR2 FNYEAQ. J was trimmed by 4 bases and V by 6 bases; bases with no gene match: 19. The CDR3 totals 19 residues. The CDR3: CASRPLPGTSGEDGETQYF. The CDR3 nucleotides read TGTGCCAGCAGACCCCTCCCCGGGACTAGCGGAGAGGACGGAGAGACCCAGTACTTC.